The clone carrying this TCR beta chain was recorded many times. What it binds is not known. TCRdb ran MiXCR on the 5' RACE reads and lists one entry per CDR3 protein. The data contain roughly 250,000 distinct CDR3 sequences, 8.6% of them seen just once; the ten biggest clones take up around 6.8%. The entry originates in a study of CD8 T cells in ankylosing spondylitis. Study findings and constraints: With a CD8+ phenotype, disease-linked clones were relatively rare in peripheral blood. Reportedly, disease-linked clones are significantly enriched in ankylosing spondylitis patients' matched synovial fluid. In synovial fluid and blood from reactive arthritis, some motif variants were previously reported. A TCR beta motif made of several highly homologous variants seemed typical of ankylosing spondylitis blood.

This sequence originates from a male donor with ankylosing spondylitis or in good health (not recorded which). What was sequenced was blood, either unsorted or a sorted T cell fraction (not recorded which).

CDR3 DNA sequence: TGCGCCAGCAGTTTAGCGGGAGCCTATGAGCAGTTCTTC. This gives the protein CASSLAGAYEQFF. The chain carries TRBV10-2 and TRBJ2-1; TRBD2 matches at 9 bases. Germline-derived CDR1 and CDR2 are WSHSY and SAAADI. This CDR3 spans 13 amino acids. With 5 bases clipped from V and 8 bases from J, the junction kept 4 bases outside the gene matches.